This TCR beta chain was captured in a study of cytomegalovirus exposure and HLA in healthy donors. Study-wide results and limits: Rare sequences made up most TCRs, while some public TCRs were found in many donors.

Use of 60 Vbeta and 13 Jbeta primers characterized the PCR. Only in-frame clones appear in the TCRdb table, and some are missing; sequencing was by immunoSEQ multiplex PCR. The repertoire holds approximately 54,000 clones, under 90% seen once, with 2.5% to 3.5% in the top ten. Comments on this clone: The antigen is not known.

Nominal health characterized the donors when sampled, though unrecorded immune exposures were likely. CDR3 length: 16 residues. Germline V gene data show CDR1 as SQVTM and CDR2 as ANQGSEA. The ends lost 6 bases at V and 0 bases at J; junction bases unmatched: 8. Sequences were obtained from PBMCs. This sequence joins TRBV29-1 and TRBJ1-5, with TRBD1 matching 10 bases. This TCR came from a woman aged 18-30 years in good health and CMV-seronegative. The CDR3 sequence: CSVITGQGSSNQPQHF. The DNA of the CDR3 is TGCAGCGTCATAACGGGACAGGGGAGTAGCAATCAGCCCCAGCATTTT.